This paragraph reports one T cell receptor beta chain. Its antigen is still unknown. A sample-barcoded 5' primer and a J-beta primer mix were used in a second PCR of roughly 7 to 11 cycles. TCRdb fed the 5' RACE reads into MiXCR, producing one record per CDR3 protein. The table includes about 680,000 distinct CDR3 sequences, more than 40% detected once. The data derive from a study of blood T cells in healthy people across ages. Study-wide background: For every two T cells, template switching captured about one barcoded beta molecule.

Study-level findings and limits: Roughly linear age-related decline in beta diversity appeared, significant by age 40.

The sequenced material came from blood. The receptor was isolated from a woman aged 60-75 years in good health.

The CDR3 is CASSLDGRINNEQFF. Here the CDR3 DNA reads TGTGCCAGCAGTTTAGACGGTCGGATTAACAATGAGCAGTTCTTC. The V gene is TRBV12-3 or TRBV12-4, the J gene TRBJ2-1; D uncertain. Trimming took 1 base from V and 5 from J, leaving 12 bases between them. There are 15 residues in the CDR3.